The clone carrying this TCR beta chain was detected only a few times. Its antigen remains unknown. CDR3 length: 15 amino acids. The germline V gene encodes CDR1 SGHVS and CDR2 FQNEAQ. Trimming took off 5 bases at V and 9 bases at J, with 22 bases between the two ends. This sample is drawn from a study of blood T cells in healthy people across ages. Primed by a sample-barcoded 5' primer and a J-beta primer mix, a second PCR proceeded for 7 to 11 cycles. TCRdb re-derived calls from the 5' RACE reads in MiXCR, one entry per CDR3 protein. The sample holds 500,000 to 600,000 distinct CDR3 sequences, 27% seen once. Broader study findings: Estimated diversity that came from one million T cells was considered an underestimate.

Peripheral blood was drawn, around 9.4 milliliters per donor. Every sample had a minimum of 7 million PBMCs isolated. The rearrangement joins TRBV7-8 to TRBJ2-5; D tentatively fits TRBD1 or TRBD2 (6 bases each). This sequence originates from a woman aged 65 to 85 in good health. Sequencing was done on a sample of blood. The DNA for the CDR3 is TGTGCCAGCAGCCCTAGGGTGGAAGGGGGGACATCCCAGTACTTC. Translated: CASSPRVEGGTSQYF.